This is a list of T cell receptor beta chains from one sample in a study of blood T cell repertoires in COVID-19. TCRdb's copy holds only in-frame clones and misses some; the assay was immunoSEQ multiplex PCR. Of hundreds of thousands of clones listed, roughly nine tenths are singletons. The specimen was peripheral blood. The receptors here all came from a man between 18 and 35 years old with COVID-19, enrolled during active disease. CDR3s include the opening cysteine and the closing phenylalanine or tryptophan. A D gene is named only where the DNA matches it firmly. For some rows the clone size is stated as once, few or many, or as a class when expanded; others skip it.

>once|TRBJ2-3|TRBD1|TRBV24-1
TGTGCCACCAGTGACAAGGGGACAGGGTTCTCAGATACGCAGTATTTT
CATSDKGTGFSDTQYF
>-|TRBJ2-1|TRBD2|TRBV12-3/TRBV12-4
TGTGCCAGCAGTTTAGCACTAGCGGGCTTTATCTTC
CASSLALAGFIF
>-|TRBJ2-7|TRBD2|TRBV3-1/TRBV3-2
TGTGCCAGCAGCCGGAGGCCGCTAGCGGGAACCTACGAGCAGTACTTC
CASSRRPLAGTYEQYF
>-|TRBJ2-7|-|TRBV7-9
TGTGCCAGCAGCGTTGGGTTTGGGAGTCGCTACGAGCAGTACTTC
CASSVGFGSRYEQYF
>-|TRBJ1-2|TRBD1|TRBV24-1
TGTGCCACCAGTGATTTGGAGGGGGCGCCCCTCCCCCGCTATGGCTACACCTTC
CATSDLEGAPLPRYGYTF
>-|TRBJ2-7|-|TRBV6-1
TGTGCCAGCAGTGAACGGGTCCCCTACGAGCAGTACTTC
CASSERVPYEQYF
>-|TRBJ1-5|-|TRBV30
TGTGCCTGGGGCCAGGGGAGGGGTCAGCCCCAGCATTTT
CAWGQGRGQPQHF
>-|TRBJ2-6|TRBD2|TRBV9
TGTGCCAGCAGCGTAGCGGGGGGCTCTGGGGCCAACGTCCTGACTTTC
CASSVAGGSGANVLTF
>-|TRBJ2-1|-|TRBV11-2
TGTGCCAGCAGCTTATCAGGTAGCGCCTACAATGAGCAGTTCTTC
CASSLSGSAYNEQFF
>-|TRBJ1-2|TRBD1|TRBV15
TGTGCCACCAGCAGGTTAAGGGACAGGGCGGCGGGCTACACCTTC
CATSRLRDRAAGYTF
>-|TRBJ2-3|TRBD2|TRBV30
TGTGCCAGCTCTAGCGGGTCTCGCCCAGATACGCAGTATTTT
CASSSGSRPDTQYF
>-|TRBJ2-2|TRBD1|TRBV7-3
TGTGCCAGCAGCTTATTAGGGCAGGGGGCCACGAACACCGGGGAGCTGTTTTTT
CASSLLGQGATNTGELFF
>-|TRBJ2-5|TRBD2|TRBV7-8
TGTGCCAGCAGCTTGCTTAGCGGGAAAGAGACCCAGTACTTC
CASSLLSGKETQYF
>-|TRBJ2-3|TRBD2|TRBV10-3
TGTGCCATCAGTGCCGAGGGACTAGCACCAGATACGCAGTATTTT
CAISAEGLAPDTQYF
>-|TRBJ2-4|TRBD2|TRBV24-1
TGTGCCACCAGTGAAACCGGGAGGGGGGGAAACATTCAGTACTTC
CATSETGRGGNIQYF
>-|TRBJ1-6|-|TRBV19
TGTGCCAGCACCGACAGGATTTATAATTCACCCCTCCACTTT
CASTDRIYNSPLHF
>-|TRBJ2-2|-|TRBV18
TGTGCCAGCTCATCCGACCGAGGTGCCACCGGGGAGCTGTTTTTT
CASSSDRGATGELFF
>-|TRBJ1-4|-|TRBV5-1
TGCGCCAGCAGCTCCTCCGGGACACTGAATGAAAAACTGTTTTTT
CASSSSGTLNEKLFF
>-|TRBJ2-1|TRBD1|TRBV27
TGTGCCAGCAGTTTTATATGGGACAGGGTTCGTAATGAGCAGTTCTTC
CASSFIWDRVRNEQFF
>-|TRBJ2-1|TRBD2|TRBV5-1
TGCGCCAGCAGCCCAGGGACTAGCGGTTACAATGAGCAGTTCTTC
CASSPGTSGYNEQFF
>once|TRBJ2-7|TRBD2|TRBV9
TGTGCCAGCAGCGTAGCGGGAGGGCCTTCCGAGCAGTACTTC
CASSVAGGPSEQYF
>few|TRBJ2-7|-|TRBV6-1
TGTGCCAGCAGTGAGAGAAGACAAAGCTCCGAGCAGTACTTC
CASSERRQSSEQYF
>-|TRBJ1-2|-|TRBV6-6
TGTGCCAGCAGTTGGGAGGCAAACTATGGCTACACCTTC
CASSWEANYGYTF
>-|TRBJ2-7|TRBD2|TRBV30
TGTGCCTGGAGTAACACGGGAGGGCCTCAAGAGCAGTACTTC
CAWSNTGGPQEQYF
>-|TRBJ2-2|-|TRBV3-1/TRBV3-2
TGTGCCAGCAGCCAAGACCGGACCGGGGAGCTGTTTTTT
CASSQDRTGELFF
>-|TRBJ1-4|-|TRBV5-1
TGCGCCAGTGGGCTCCAGGGTACTAATGAAAAACTGTTTTTT
CASGLQGTNEKLFF
>-|TRBJ1-1|-|TRBV9
TGTGCCAGCAGCGTAAGTACGGGCACTGAAGCTTTCTTT
CASSVSTGTEAFF
>few|TRBJ2-7|TRBD2|TRBV28
TGTGCCAGCAGACTAGCGGGAGTCTACGAGCAGTACTTC
CASRLAGVYEQYF
>-|TRBJ2-3|TRBD2|TRBV5-4
TGTGCCAGCAGCTTAGCGGGGGGGATGAGAGATACGCAGTATTTT
CASSLAGGMRDTQYF
>-|TRBJ2-7|TRBD2|TRBV5-1
TGCGCCAGCGCCCTCGCGGGGGACCCACCCTACGAGCAGTACTTC
CASALAGDPPYEQYF
>-|TRBJ2-5|TRBD2|TRBV5-1
TGCGCCAGCAGCCTGGGGACTAGCGGTCCTCAAGAGACCCAGTACTTC
CASSLGTSGPQETQYF
>-|TRBJ2-7|TRBD1|TRBV19
TGTGCCAGTAGTATCGGGACAGGGCCCTACGAGCAGTACTTC
CASSIGTGPYEQYF
>-|TRBJ2-1|TRBD2|TRBV18
TGTGCCAGCTCACCAGATACTAGCGGGGGGATTGAGCAGTTCTTC
CASSPDTSGGIEQFF
>-|TRBJ1-2|-|TRBV20-1
TGCAGTGCTAGAGATCGCCAGGGTTGCACCTTC
CSARDRQGCTF
>-|TRBJ2-5|TRBD2|TRBV19
TGTGCCAGTAGCGGGAGGGAGAGGGAGACCCAGTACTTC
CASSGRERETQYF
>-|TRBJ1-2|TRBD1|TRBV10-3
TGTGCCATCAGTGAGTCGGTGGACAGGTCGGGCTACACCTTC
CAISESVDRSGYTF
>-|TRBJ1-2|TRBD1|TRBV2
TGTGCCAGCACCGAGGACAGGGCGTATGGCTACACCTTC
CASTEDRAYGYTF
>-|TRBJ2-3|TRBD2|TRBV2
TGTGCCAGCAGTGAGTGGGTAGCGGGGAGTAGAACAGATACGCAGTATTTT
CASSEWVAGSRTDTQYF
>-|TRBJ1-2|-|TRBV7-9
TGTGCCAGCAGCACATCGGGACTCAAGGACGGGTATGGCTACACCTTC
CASSTSGLKDGYGYTF
>-|TRBJ2-1|TRBD1|TRBV27
TGTGCCAGCAGCCCTAAGGGGACAGTATACAATGAGCAGTTCTTC
CASSPKGTVYNEQFF
>-|TRBJ1-5|-|TRBV4-1
TGCGCCAGCAGCCACAGGGCTAGGAATCAGCCCCAGCATTTT
CASSHRARNQPQHF